This T cell receptor beta chain comes out of a study of blood T cell repertoires in COVID-19. At the level of the study: T cells, B-cell-depleted T cells, or PBMCs provided the cDNA or gDNA that served as material.

Germline CDR1 and CDR2: MNHEY and SVGAGI. V was pared by 2 bases and J by 2 bases, with 3 bases of the junction left unmatched. This CDR3 is built from 14 residues. Original methodology: Amplified reference gene primers provided the basis for estimating nucleated cell counts. The protocol was immunoSEQ multiplex PCR, while the TCRdb copy is restricted to in-frame clones and leaves out a portion. V and J calls and clone size are as listed in that table; D and trimming were resolved from the DNA. This repertoire shows 200,000 to 250,000 clones, around four fifths found once; its top ten account for over 5.5%.

The chain recombines TRBV6-5 with TRBJ2-7; TRBD2 matches 7 bases. Sequenced: peripheral blood. The sequence was obtained from a woman aged 60-75 years with active or convalescent COVID-19. CDR3 sequence reads: CASSYGRGTYEQYF. For the CDR3, the DNA is TGTGCCAGCAGTTACGGGCGGGGGACCTACGAGCAGTACTTC.